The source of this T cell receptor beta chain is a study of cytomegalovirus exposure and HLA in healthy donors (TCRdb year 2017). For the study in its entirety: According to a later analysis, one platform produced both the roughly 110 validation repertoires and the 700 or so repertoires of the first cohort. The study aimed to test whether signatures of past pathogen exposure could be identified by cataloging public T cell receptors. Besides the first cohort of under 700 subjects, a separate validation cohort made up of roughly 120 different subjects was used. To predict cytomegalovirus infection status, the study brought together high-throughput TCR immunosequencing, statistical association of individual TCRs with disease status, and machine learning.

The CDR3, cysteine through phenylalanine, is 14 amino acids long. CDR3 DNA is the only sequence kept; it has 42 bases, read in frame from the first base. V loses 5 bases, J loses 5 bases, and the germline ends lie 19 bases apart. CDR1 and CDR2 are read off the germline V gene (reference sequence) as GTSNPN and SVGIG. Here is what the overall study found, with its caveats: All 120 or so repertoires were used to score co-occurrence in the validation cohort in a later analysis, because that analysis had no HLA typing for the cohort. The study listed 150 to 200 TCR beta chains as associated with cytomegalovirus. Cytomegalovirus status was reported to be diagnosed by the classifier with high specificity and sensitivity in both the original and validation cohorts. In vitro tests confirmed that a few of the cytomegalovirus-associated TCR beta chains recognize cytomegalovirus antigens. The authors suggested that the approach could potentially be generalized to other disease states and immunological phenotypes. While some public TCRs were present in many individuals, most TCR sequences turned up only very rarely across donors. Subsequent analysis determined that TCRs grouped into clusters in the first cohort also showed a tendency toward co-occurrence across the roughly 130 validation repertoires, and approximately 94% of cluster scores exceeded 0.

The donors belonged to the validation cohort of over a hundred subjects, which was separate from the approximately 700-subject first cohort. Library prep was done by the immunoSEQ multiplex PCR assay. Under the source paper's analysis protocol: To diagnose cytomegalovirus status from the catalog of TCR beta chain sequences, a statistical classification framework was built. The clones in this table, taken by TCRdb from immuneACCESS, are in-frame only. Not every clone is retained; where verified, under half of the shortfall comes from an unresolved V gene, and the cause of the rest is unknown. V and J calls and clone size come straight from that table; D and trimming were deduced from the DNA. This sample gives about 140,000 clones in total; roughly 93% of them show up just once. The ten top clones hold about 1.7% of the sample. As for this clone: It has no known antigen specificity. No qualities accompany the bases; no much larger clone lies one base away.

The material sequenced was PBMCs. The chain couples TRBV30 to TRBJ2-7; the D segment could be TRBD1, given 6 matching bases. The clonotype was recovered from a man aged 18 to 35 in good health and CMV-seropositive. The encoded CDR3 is CAWGSLDRTDEQYF. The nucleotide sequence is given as TGTGCCTGGGGGTCCCTGGACAGAACGGACGAGCAGTACTTC.